These T cell receptor beta chains were read from a single sample in a study of blood T cells in healthy people across ages. MiXCR, applied by TCRdb to the 5' RACE reads, yields one record per CDR3 protein. The table has approximately 730,000 distinct CDR3 sequences, roughly 43% seen once. The sequenced material came from blood. The receptor source for this set is a woman aged 55-70 years in good health. Each CDR3 is given without its conserved first and last residue. D genes are given only for firm matches.

CDR3	D	V	J
ASQAAVDSGYT	.	TRBV6-1	TRBJ1-2
ASSGGQGTYGYT	TRBD1	TRBV5-1	TRBJ1-2
ASSPPPSGSQY	.	TRBV18	TRBJ2-3
ASSSSGIYNEQF	TRBD2	TRBV6-4	TRBJ2-1
SGGTSGRVEQF	TRBD2	TRBV29-1	TRBJ2-1
ASLGPGTSGTYEQY	TRBD2	TRBV5-1	TRBJ2-7
ASAPDSGTGYT	.	TRBV18	TRBJ1-2
SAKFYNEQF	.	TRBV20-1	TRBJ2-1
ASSAPGTSWNEQF	TRBD2	TRBV7-9	TRBJ2-1
SARDYTGGNEQF	TRBD1	TRBV20-1	TRBJ2-1
ASGLTGSKYGYT	TRBD1	TRBV12-5	TRBJ1-2
ASSEASGYGYT	.	TRBV25-1	TRBJ1-2
ASSSYRGSSYNEQF	TRBD1	TRBV5-6	TRBJ2-1
ASYPHTGGRNEQY	TRBD1	TRBV27	.
SARLAGNYEQF	.	TRBV20-1	TRBJ2-1
ASSADSLNTEAF	.	TRBV7-9	TRBJ1-1
ANGRSYNEQF	TRBD2	TRBV10-2	TRBJ2-1
ASSSGLFYEQY	TRBD2	TRBV13	TRBJ2-7
ASSLVLGPRETQY	.	TRBV7-9	.
SARQTEFKYGYT	.	TRBV20-1	TRBJ1-2
ASSATGTYNKQF	.	TRBV27	TRBJ2-1
ASSRSGTAYGYT	.	TRBV7-2	TRBJ1-2
ASSVGGHAEQF	.	TRBV9	TRBJ2-1
ATGSGGFGETQY	TRBD1	TRBV5-1	TRBJ2-5
ASSNIWTGLYNEQF	.	TRBV21-1	TRBJ2-1
ASRPQAKSTDTQY	.	TRBV27	TRBJ2-3
ASGGSGRLY	TRBD2	TRBV7-8	TRBJ2-5
ASSFRVGGPLDTGELF	.	TRBV11-2	TRBJ2-2
ANSPKGDGNYEQY	.	TRBV18	TRBJ2-7
ASSLVSVYNEQF	.	TRBV7-2	TRBJ2-1
SVEDLQGTGEETQY	TRBD1	TRBV29-1	TRBJ2-5
ASSQGGTAGYGYT	TRBD1	TRBV3-1	TRBJ1-2
ASSQGTGALHGYT	TRBD1	TRBV3-1	TRBJ1-2
ASGIHQPQH	.	TRBV6-5	TRBJ1-5
SRLAQETQY	.	TRBV20-1	TRBJ2-5
ASSYSRTLVGGYT	.	TRBV6-5	TRBJ1-2
ASSHMRQGGNEKLF	TRBD1	TRBV7-9	TRBJ1-4
ASSSPWQGAETQY	TRBD1	TRBV12-3/TRBV12-4	TRBJ2-5
ASSTPRETQY	.	TRBV9	TRBJ2-5
SARSSGGTGDLTYEQY	TRBD1	TRBV20-1	TRBJ2-7
ASSRTESTDTQY	.	TRBV7-2	TRBJ2-3
ASTARLAGAPPDTQY	TRBD2	TRBV6-2/TRBV6-3	TRBJ2-3
ASSIDYSGNTIY	.	TRBV12-3/TRBV12-4	TRBJ1-3
ASSERGQGETQY	.	TRBV2	.
ASSSTSGTTDTQY	TRBD2	TRBV3-1	TRBJ2-3
ASSYSSGEAQDTQY	TRBD2	TRBV6-5	TRBJ2-3
ASSALDSGNTIY	.	TRBV7-9	TRBJ1-3
ASRSTWGVTDTQY	.	TRBV6-1	TRBJ2-3
ASSFPGSGTDTQY	.	TRBV12-3/TRBV12-4	TRBJ2-3